Listed below are T cell receptor beta chains from one sample, sequenced in a study of blood T cell repertoires in COVID-19. Clones were sequenced by immunoSEQ multiplex PCR, and TCRdb holds only the in-frame ones, with some missing. This table holds about 360,000 clones, about 83% found once. The sequencing input was peripheral blood. The receptor source for this set is a man between 25 and 39 years old with active or convalescent COVID-19. Both conserved end residues are part of each CDR3. The order of the fields is V gene, J gene, D gene, clone size, CDR3 DNA, CDR3 protein. A D gene is named only where the DNA matches it firmly. The size field is filled for only some rows; it gives once, few, many or a size class.

V: TRBV7-9; J: TRBJ1-4; D: TRBD1; size: -; DNA: TGTGCCAGCGTCCAGGGGGCGGAGGAAAAACTGTTTTTT; CDR3: CASVQGAEEKLFF
V: TRBV9; J: TRBJ2-7; D: -; size: -; DNA: TGTGCCAGCAGCCCCCGTGGAGGGTACCACGAGCAGTACTTC; CDR3: CASSPRGGYHEQYF
V: TRBV4-2; J: TRBJ1-6; D: TRBD1; size: -; DNA: TGTGCCAGCAGCCAAGATCTCGGGACAGATAATTCACCCCTCCACTTT; CDR3: CASSQDLGTDNSPLHF
V: TRBV20-1; J: TRBJ1-3; D: -; size: -; DNA: TGCAGTGGGGCCTGGGCAAGCACCATATATTTT; CDR3: CSGAWASTIYF
V: TRBV20-1; J: TRBJ2-5; D: TRBD2; size: -; DNA: TGCAGTGCTAGTCCCGGGGGGGGACAAGAGACCCAGTACTTC; CDR3: CSASPGGGQETQYF
V: TRBV11-2; J: TRBJ1-3; D: -; size: few; DNA: TGTGCCAGCAGCACAACCTGGAACACCATATATTTT; CDR3: CASSTTWNTIYF
V: TRBV4-1; J: TRBJ1-4; D: TRBD1; size: -; DNA: TGCGCCATCAGCCGCACAGGGGTAAATGAAAAACTGTTTTTT; CDR3: CAISRTGVNEKLFF
V: TRBV19; J: TRBJ1-6; D: -; size: once; DNA: TGTGCCAGTAGTCACCCGTTTCGGGATAATTCACCCCTCCACTTT; CDR3: CASSHPFRDNSPLHF
V: TRBV28; J: TRBJ2-1; D: TRBD2; size: -; DNA: TGTGCCAGCGGGACTAGCGGGATAGGGCGCTACAATGAGCAGTTCTTC; CDR3: CASGTSGIGRYNEQFF
V: TRBV6-5; J: TRBJ2-5; D: -; size: once; DNA: TGTGCCAGCAGTTCCCAGGGTCCAGAGACCCAGTACTTC; CDR3: CASSSQGPETQYF
V: TRBV10-3; J: TRBJ1-5; D: TRBD1; size: -; DNA: TGTGCCACAGGGGGGATGGGCAATCAGCCCCAGCATTTT; CDR3: CATGGMGNQPQHF
V: TRBV30; J: TRBJ2-6; D: -; size: -; DNA: TGTGCCTGGTCGGGACTTACGGCCAACGTCCTGACTTTC; CDR3: CAWSGLTANVLTF
V: TRBV30; J: TRBJ2-1; D: -; size: once; DNA: TGTGCCTGGGAGTCCCTCTGGGGAGTCAATGAGCAGTTCTTC; CDR3: CAWESLWGVNEQFF
V: TRBV30; J: TRBJ2-3; D: -; size: -; DNA: TGTGCCTGGGAACATGGCAGCACAGATACGCAGTATTTT; CDR3: CAWEHGSTDTQYF
V: TRBV9; J: TRBJ1-2; D: -; size: -; DNA: TGTGCCAGCAGCGTCAGACAGGTTAACTATGGCTACACCTTC; CDR3: CASSVRQVNYGYTF
V: TRBV4-3; J: TRBJ2-3; D: TRBD2; size: -; DNA: TGCGCCAGCAGCCAACTACTAGCGGTCACAGATACGCAGTATTTT; CDR3: CASSQLLAVTDTQYF
V: TRBV4-1; J: TRBJ1-2; D: TRBD1; size: -; DNA: TGCGCCAGCAGCCAAGATCCAACAACAGGGGTACTTTCCGCCTATTCTAACTATGGCTACACCTTC; CDR3: CASSQDPTTGVLSAYSNYGYTF
V: TRBV15; J: TRBJ1-4; D: TRBD1; size: -; DNA: TGTGCCACCAGCAGGTCGACAGGGCTCGGCGAAAAACTGTTTTTT; CDR3: CATSRSTGLGEKLFF
V: TRBV13; J: TRBJ2-1; D: TRBD1; size: -; DNA: TGTGCCAGCAGCCTCCCCGGGACAGGGTACTTGGATGAGCAGTTCTTC; CDR3: CASSLPGTGYLDEQFF
V: TRBV27; J: TRBJ2-2; D: -; size: -; DNA: TGTGCCAGCAGTCTTGTGGTAGCGGCCAACACCGGGGAGCTGTTTTTT; CDR3: CASSLVVAANTGELFF